The TCR beta chain under discussion was sequenced for a study of CD8+CD57+ T cells in acquired aplastic anemia. Whole-study context: Sorted CD4+ and CD8+ cells yielded roughly 3.1 ug of DNA on average.

Germline V CDR1 and CDR2: ENHRY, SYGVKD. This CDR3 has 13 residues. Findings and caveats of the study: Patients were compared with controls for CD8+ Simpson's diversity, and no significant difference emerged.

It was patients with CD8+CD57+ cell expansion by flow cytometry who were chosen for sequencing. By the time of blood sampling, patients had still received no therapy. TCR beta VDJ and CDR3 profiling used genomic DNA as template. TCRdb independently ran MiXCR on the reads; one entry per CDR3 protein. The data show 260,000 or so distinct CDR3 sequences, around 46% seen once. Turning to this clonotype: Its antigen is currently unknown. The junction shows a germline mismatch at one end, possibly a read error.

The sample taken for sequencing was sorted CD4+, CD8+, or CD8+CD57+ T cells (not recorded which) from PBMCs. The chain couples TRBV10-3 to TRBJ1-2; D may be TRBD1 (5 bases). This TCR was sampled from a human donor with aplastic anemia. The CDR3 region has the DNA TGTGCCAGCAGTTTAACGGACAAACATGGCTACACCTTC. Its translation is CASSLTDKHGYTF.